The entry below describes one T cell receptor (beta chain). A sample-barcoded 5' primer and a J-beta primer mix were used in a second PCR of about 7 to 12 cycles. Each cDNA molecule, via a template-switch adaptor with 12 random nucleotides, was tagged. TCRdb processed the 5' RACE reads anew with MiXCR; each CDR3 protein has one entry. The table lists about 1,800,000 distinct CDR3 sequences, over 25% of them singletons. The ends lost 7 bases at V and 13 bases at J; junction bases unmatched: 12. The CDR3 is 14 residues long. CDR1 is MNHEY, CDR2 SVGAGI, per germline. Healthy Caucasians from Russia aged roughly 6 to 95 served as donors. Each donor gave 9.5 to 10 milliliters of peripheral blood. The sample is drawn from a study of blood T cells in healthy people across ages.

The sequence was obtained from a woman aged 30 to 39 in good health. The sequencing sample was made of blood. This sequence joins TRBV6-5 and TRBJ2-4; TRBD1 matches at 11 bases. CDR3 amino acids: CASTKDRGHNEQYF. CDR3 DNA: TGTGCCAGCACCAAGGACAGGGGGCACAATGAGCAGTACTTC.